What follows are 15 T cell receptor beta chains derived from one specimen sequenced in a study of blood T cells in healthy people across ages. Sample-barcoded 5' priming and a J-beta primer mix drove a second PCR of 7 to 11 cycles. TCRdb passed the 5' RACE reads through MiXCR, listing each CDR3 protein once. The sample contains approximately 1,100,000 distinct CDR3 sequences, under 45% of which appear only once. Source material: blood. Receptors originate from a woman aged 60-75 years in good health.

CDR3 amino acids: CASSLPLTTTGEGGYTF. DNA of the CDR3: TGTGCCAGCAGTTTACCCCTCACAACGACAGGGGAGGGTGGCTACACCTTC. The chain has TRBV28 and TRBJ1-2; 8 nucleotides match TRBD1. V lost 2 bases, J lost 7 bases, and 15 bases stayed unmatched. The germline gives CDR1 MDHEN, CDR2 SYDVKM. This CDR3 comprises 17 residues.

This clonotype was seen a handful of times. The chain recombines TRBV20-1 with TRBJ2-1, with 8 nucleotides matching TRBD2. CDR1 is DFQATT and CDR2 is SNEGSKA in the germline V gene (reference sequence). V dropped 1 base and J dropped 10; count of bases not matched to a gene: 15. The CDR3 consists of 16 residues. The CDR3 region is CSARVGTGTRVREQFF. The DNA for the CDR3 is TGCAGTGCTAGAGTCGGGACCGGGACTAGAGTCCGCGAGCAGTTCTTC.

This clonotype was detected only a few times. The CDR3 DNA sequence: TGTGCCAGCACTACGGCGGAGATATCAAAAAACATTCAGTACTTC. This codes for CASTTAEISKNIQYF. The rearrangement joins TRBV28 to TRBJ2-4, with D unresolved. Germline V CDR1 and CDR2: MDHEN, SYDVKM. The V and J ends lost 7 bases and 4 bases respectively, with 17 bases between them. CDR3 length equals 15 residues.

The chain joins TRBV20-1 to TRBJ2-7; unclear D gene. The CDR3 is made up of 13 amino acids. Germline V gene data show CDR1 as DFQATT and CDR2 as SNEGSKA (reference sequence). Trimming took 5 bases from V and 4 from J, leaving 15 bases between them. The CDR3 region has the DNA TGCAGTGCTCCGGATGGGTGGGCTTACGAGCAGTACTTC. Encoded protein: CSAPDGWAYEQYF.

This clonotype was recorded many times. This chain connects TRBV2 to TRBJ2-7; 10 bases are a match to TRBD2. V gave up 5 bases and J gave up 3 bases; unmatched junction bases: 1. CDR3 length: 13 amino acids. Germline CDR1 reads SNHLY; CDR2 reads FYNNEI. CDR3 in amino acids: CASSWTSGYEQYF. The DNA for the CDR3 is TGTGCCAGCAGTTGGACTAGCGGCTACGAGCAGTACTTC.

This clonotype was seen ten or more times. A much more abundant neighbour one base away suggests this may be a read error. CDR3 coding DNA: TGCAGCGTGGGACAGGGGGGGTGGAATGAGCAGTACTTC. It codes for CSVGQGGWNEQYF. The genes are TRBV29-1 and TRBJ2-5; 11 bases map to TRBD1. The germline CDR1 and CDR2 sequences are SQVTM and ANQGSEA. Trimming at V came to 6 bases and at J to 11 bases, leaving 11 bases not matched to a gene. The CDR3 loop spans 13 amino acids.

J is TRBJ1-2 and V is TRBV6-5; 12 nucleotides match TRBD1. CDR3 size: 16 residues. Germline CDR1 MNHEY, CDR2 SVGAGI. Trimming removed 6 bases from V and 6 bases from J; junction bases left unmatched: 11. The CDR3 loop is CASRPNQGQGANGYTF. In DNA, the CDR3 is TGTGCCAGCAGACCCAACCAGGGACAGGGGGCGAATGGCTACACCTTC.

This clonotype was detected many times. A read error is possible here, since a much larger clone lies one base away. The rearrangement joins TRBV9 to TRBJ2-7; 8 bases align to TRBD2. CDR3 length: 14 residues. CDR1 is SGDLS, CDR2 YYNGEE, per germline. After removal of 2 bases from V and 3 bases from J, the junction contained 4 bases not matched to a gene. This CDR3 reads CASSVGLAGYEQYF. The CDR3, as DNA: TGTGCCAGCAGCGTGGGGCTAGCGGGCTACGAGCAGTACTTC.

This clonotype was seen only a few times. The CDR3 sequence is CASSLGDNFGNTIYF. The CDR3 region has the DNA TGCGCCAGCAGCTTGGGGGACAATTTTGGAAACACCATATATTTT. This chain links TRBV5-1 with TRBJ1-3; D perhaps matches TRBD1 (6 bases). V was cut by 0 bases and J by 3 bases, with 10 bases left in between. This CDR3 is 15 amino acids long. The V gene's germline CDR1 is SGHRS and CDR2 YFSETQ.

In its sample, this clonotype was seen a few times. Germline and junction disagree at one end, which may indicate a read error. The genes are TRBV6-5 and TRBJ2-7; 7 bases are a match to TRBD1. Germline V gives CDR1 MNHEY, CDR2 SVGAGI. The length of the CDR3 is 13 residues. The CDR3 DNA reads TGCGCCAGCAGTAGGGGGCTTCCCTACGAGCAGTACTTC. It codes for CASSRGLPYEQYF.

This sequence joins TRBV18 and TRBJ2-1; 13 bases are a match to TRBD2. CDR1 KGHSH and CDR2 LQKENI come from the germline V gene. The CDR3 has 19 residues. Trimming removed 3 bases from V and 2 bases from J; junction bases left unmatched: 10. The CDR3 DNA reads as TGTGCCAGCTCACCGCTCCTGTCGACTAGCGGGGGGACCTACAATGAGCAGTTCTTC. It translates to CASSPLLSTSGGTYNEQFF.

The rearrangement joins TRBV20-1 to TRBJ2-1, with 11 bases that match TRBD2. Per the germline V gene, CDR1 is DFQATT and CDR2 is SNEGSKA (reference sequence). J was trimmed by 7 bases and V by 4 bases; bases with no gene match: 9. This CDR3 contains 15 residues. CDR3: CSATQLAGVENEQFF. The CDR3 DNA follows: TGCAGTGCTACTCAACTAGCGGGAGTCGAGAATGAGCAGTTCTTC.

The chain joins TRBV21-1 to TRBJ2-3; no check of the table's D call, TRBD2, against the DNA was made. TRBV21-1 counts as a pseudogene. The CDR3 totals 19 residues. The CDR3 nucleotides are TGTGCCAGCAGCAAAGCGCTTTGGGCTAGCGGGAAGGGAGAGGATACGCAGTATTTT. This translates into CASSKALWASGKGEDTQYF.

A few counts support this clonotype. The rearrangement uses TRBV12-3 or TRBV12-4 and TRBJ1-2; a weak D match, TRBD1 (5 bases). The CDR3 totals 16 residues. V lost 6 bases and J lost 4, with 21 bases in between. The CDR3 DNA reads as TGTGCCAGCAGGTCCCCCGGGACCCCGGCGGGCTATGGCTACACCTTC. Translating it yields CASRSPGTPAGYGYTF.

V gene TRBV7-2 combines with J gene TRBJ1-5, with TRBD1 as a possible D gene (5 bases). The germline CDR1 and CDR2 sequences are SGHTA and FQGNSA. Trimming took off 5 bases at V and 5 bases at J, with 19 bases between the two ends. This CDR3 spans 16 amino acids. The CDR3, as DNA: TGTGCCAGCAGCGGGACTGGGTTGGGCATTGATCAGCCCCAGCATTTT. Its translation: CASSGTGLGIDQPQHF.